These 5 T cell receptor beta chains share one sample of origin, sequenced in a study of blood T cell repertoires in COVID-19. Measured with immunoSEQ multiplex PCR; TCRdb has only the in-frame clones, and not every one. The data contain roughly 440,000 clones, roughly 88% of them singletons. The sample comprised peripheral blood. These receptors were taken from a woman aged 45-60 years with COVID-19, enrolled during active disease.

The chain employs TRBV6-5 and TRBJ2-7; possible D gene TRBD2, 6 bases. This CDR3 spans 15 amino acids. Germline assignment: CDR1 MNHEY and CDR2 SVGAGI. Between the trimmed V and J ends, which lost 4 bases and 3 bases, there was a span of 16 bases. Written as DNA, the CDR3 is TGTGCCAGCAGTTTAGACTTTCTGGGAGGCTACGAGCAGTACTTC. As protein: CASSLDFLGGYEQYF.

The J gene is TRBJ1-5, the V gene TRBV28; 7 bases are a match to TRBD1. Unmatched junction bases numbered 11, after V lost 6 bases and J lost 0 bases. Germline V gives CDR1 MDHEN, CDR2 SYDVKM. The CDR3 has 17 amino acids. CDR3 DNA: TGTGCCAGCAGACCCAGAGCCGGGACAGATAGCAATCAGCCCCAGCATTTT. Amino acid sequence: CASRPRAGTDSNQPQHF.

The chain employs TRBV5-1 and TRBJ1-1; D may be TRBD1 (5 bases). CDR3 length equals 16 residues. V gave up 0 bases and J gave up 3 bases, with 15 bases separating them. Germline CDR1 and CDR2: SGHRS and YFSETQ. CDR3 region: CASSLDPQGAHTEAFF. CDR3 in DNA: TGCGCCAGCAGCTTGGACCCGCAGGGCGCCCACACTGAAGCTTTCTTT.

The J gene is TRBJ1-1, the V gene TRBV7-9; possible D gene TRBD1, 5 bases. V gave up 1 base and J gave up 3 bases, with 12 bases separating them. There are 15 residues in the CDR3. CDR1 SEHNR and CDR2 FQNEAQ come from the germline V gene (reference sequence). CDR3: CASSLGVGQDTEAFF. In DNA, the CDR3 is TGTGCCAGCAGCTTAGGGGTGGGGCAGGACACTGAAGCTTTCTTT.

The chain recombines TRBV5-1 with TRBJ2-6; 7 bases line up with TRBD1. Germline values: CDR1 SGHRS, CDR2 YFSETQ. This CDR3 is built from 18 residues. V was clipped by 1 base and J by 0 bases; unmatched bases: 7. CDR3 in DNA: TGCGCCAGCAGCTTGAACCGACAGGGATTCTCTGGGGCCAACGTCCTGACTTTC. It is translated as CASSLNRQGFSGANVLTF.